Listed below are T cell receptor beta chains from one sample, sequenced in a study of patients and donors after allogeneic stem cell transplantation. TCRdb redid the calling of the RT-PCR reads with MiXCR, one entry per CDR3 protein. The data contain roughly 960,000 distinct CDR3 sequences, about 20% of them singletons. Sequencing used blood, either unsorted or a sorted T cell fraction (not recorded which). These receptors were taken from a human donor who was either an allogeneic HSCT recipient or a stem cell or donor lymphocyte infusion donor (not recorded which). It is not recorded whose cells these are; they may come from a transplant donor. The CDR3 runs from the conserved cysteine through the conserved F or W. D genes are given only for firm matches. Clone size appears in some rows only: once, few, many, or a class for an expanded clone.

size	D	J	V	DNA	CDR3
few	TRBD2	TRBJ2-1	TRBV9	TGTGCCAGCAGCGTACGACTAGCGGCCTACAATGAGCAGTTCTTC	CASSVRLAAYNEQFF
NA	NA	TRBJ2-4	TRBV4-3	TGCGCCAGCAGCCAAGGGACAGCCAAAAACATTCAGTACTTC	CASSQGTAKNIQYF
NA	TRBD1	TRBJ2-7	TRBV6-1	TGTGAGGGGGACAGGGAACTTCCCGAGCAGTACTTC	CEGDRELPEQYF
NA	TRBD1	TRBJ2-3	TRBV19	TGTGCCAGTAGGGACAGGGCCTCCACAGATACGCAGTATTTT	CASRDRASTDTQYF
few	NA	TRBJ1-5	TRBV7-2	TGTGCCAGCAGCCCTGGGGGGGGGCTTCAGCCCCAGCATTTT	CASSPGGGLQPQHF
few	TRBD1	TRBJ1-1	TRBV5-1	TGCGCCAGCAGCTCTACAGGGGCCGAGAGCGCTGAAGCTTTCTTT	CASSSTGAESAEAFF
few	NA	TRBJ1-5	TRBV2	TGTGCCAGCAGTGGGCCCACAGGGCCCCAGCATTTT	CASSGPTGPQHF
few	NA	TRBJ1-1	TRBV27	TGTGCCAGCAGTTTAACGGCAGCACCCTCTGGGAGCACTGAAGCTTTCTTT	CASSLTAAPSGSTEAFF
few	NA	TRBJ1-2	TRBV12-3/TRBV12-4	TGTGCCAGCAGTTTAGGAACCTCACGAGGAGGCTATGGCTACACCTTC	CASSLGTSRGGYGYTF
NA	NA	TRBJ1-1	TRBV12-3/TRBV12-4	TGTGCCAGCAGTGCAGCTCAGGGTGGGACTGAAGCTTTCTTT	CASSAAQGGTEAFF
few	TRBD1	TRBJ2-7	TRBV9	TGTGCCAGCAGCGTAGCGCCGTGGGGACAGAACCCCTACGAGCAGTACTTC	CASSVAPWGQNPYEQYF
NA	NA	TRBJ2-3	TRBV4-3	TGCGCCAGCAGCCAAGTACTGGGCCGAATGCAGTATTTT	CASSQVLGRMQYF
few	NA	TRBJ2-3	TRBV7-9	TGTGCCAGCAGCCCCCCGGGCCATACGGGAGATACGCAGTATTTT	CASSPPGHTGDTQYF
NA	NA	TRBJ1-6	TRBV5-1	TGCGCCAGCAACATCGCACTCAATTCACCCCTCCACTTT	CASNIALNSPLHF
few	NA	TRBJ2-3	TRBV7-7	TGTGCTAGCAGCTCTTCGGGACGCACAGATACGCAGTATTTT	CASSSSGRTDTQYF
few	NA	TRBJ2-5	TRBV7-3	TGTGCCAGCAGCTTAACCGGGAGTGGAGGAGAGACCCAGTACTTC	CASSLTGSGGETQYF
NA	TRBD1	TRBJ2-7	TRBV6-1	TGTGCCAGCACCCGTGGGACAGTGAGCGAGCAGTACTTC	CASTRGTVSEQYF
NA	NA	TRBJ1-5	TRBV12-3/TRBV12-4	TGTGCCAGCAGTTTAGGTCGGGGTAGGCCCCAGCATTTT	CASSLGRGRPQHF
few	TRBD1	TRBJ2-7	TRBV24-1	TGTGCCGTCGGACAGGGTGATTACGAGCAGTACTTC	CAVGQGDYEQYF
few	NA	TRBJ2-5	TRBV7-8	TGTGCCAGCAGCTTAAATCCGGGAGACCAAGAGACCCAGTACTTC	CASSLNPGDQETQYF
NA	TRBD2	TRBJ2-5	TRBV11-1	TGTGCCAGCCGACGATCAACTAGCGGGGGGGCCTTTGGAGAGACCCAGTACTTC	CASRRSTSGGAFGETQYF
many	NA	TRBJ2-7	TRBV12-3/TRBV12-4	TGTGCCAGCAGTTTAAGGCTAGCGAGTGGCGAGCAGTACTTC	CASSLRLASGEQYF
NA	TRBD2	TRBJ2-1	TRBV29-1	TGCAGCGCCAGGACTAGCGGGAGAGGCTACAATGAGCAGTTCTTC	CSARTSGRGYNEQFF
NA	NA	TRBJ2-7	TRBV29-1	TGCAGCGCGTCGCTGGCGAGCGGAAAAACCTACGAGCAGTACTTC	CSASLASGKTYEQYF
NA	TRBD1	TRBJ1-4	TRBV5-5	TGTGCCAGCAGCTCGGGACAGTATTCAACTAATGAAAAACTGTTTTTT	CASSSGQYSTNEKLFF
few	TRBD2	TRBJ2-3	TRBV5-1	TGCGCCAGCAGCCCCCGACTAGCGGGGGGCCCGGACACAGATACGCAGTATTTT	CASSPRLAGGPDTDTQYF
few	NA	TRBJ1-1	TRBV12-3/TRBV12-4	TGTGCCAGCAAAACAAAAAGGGACCACCAAAGTATGGACACTGAAGCTTTCTTT	CASKTKRDHQSMDTEAFF
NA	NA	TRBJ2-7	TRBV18	TGTGCCAGCTCACGGTTCCATACATACGAGCAGTACTTC	CASSRFHTYEQYF
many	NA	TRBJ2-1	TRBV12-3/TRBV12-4	TGTGCCAGCAGTCCCTTCGGGGTTGGCCTATTATCCTACAATGAGCAGTTCTTC	CASSPFGVGLLSYNEQFF
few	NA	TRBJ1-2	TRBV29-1	TGCAGCGTTGAGGGGCGGGGAGACTATGGCTACACCTTC	CSVEGRGDYGYTF